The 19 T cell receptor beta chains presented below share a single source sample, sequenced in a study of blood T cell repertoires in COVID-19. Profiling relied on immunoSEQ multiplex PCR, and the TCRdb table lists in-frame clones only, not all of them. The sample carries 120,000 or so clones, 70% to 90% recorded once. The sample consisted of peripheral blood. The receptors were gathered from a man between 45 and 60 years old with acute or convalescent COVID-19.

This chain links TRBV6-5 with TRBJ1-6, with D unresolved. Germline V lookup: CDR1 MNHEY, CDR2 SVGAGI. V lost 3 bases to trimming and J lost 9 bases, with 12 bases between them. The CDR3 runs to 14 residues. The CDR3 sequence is CASSYADYGSPLHF. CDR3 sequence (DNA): TGTGCCAGCAGTTATGCAGATTATGGTTCACCCCTCCACTTT.

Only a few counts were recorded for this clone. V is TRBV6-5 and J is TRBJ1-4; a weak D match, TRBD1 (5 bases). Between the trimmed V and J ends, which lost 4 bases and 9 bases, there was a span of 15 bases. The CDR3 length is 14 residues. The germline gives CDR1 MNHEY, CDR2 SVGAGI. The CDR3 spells CASSSGFGGKKLFF. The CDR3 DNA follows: TGTGCCAGCAGTTCAGGGTTCGGCGGGAAAAAACTGTTTTTT.

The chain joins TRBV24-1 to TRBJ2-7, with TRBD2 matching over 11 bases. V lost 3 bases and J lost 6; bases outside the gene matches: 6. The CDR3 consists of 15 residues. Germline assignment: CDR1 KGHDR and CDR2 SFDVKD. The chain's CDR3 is CATSDASGRTGEQYF. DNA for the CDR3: TGTGCCACCAGTGATGCTAGCGGGAGGACCGGCGAGCAGTACTTC.

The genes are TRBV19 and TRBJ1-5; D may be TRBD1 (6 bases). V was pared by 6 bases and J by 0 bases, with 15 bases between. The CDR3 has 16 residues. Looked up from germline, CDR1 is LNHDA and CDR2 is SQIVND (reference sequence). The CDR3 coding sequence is TGTGCCAGTAGCTATACCGGGACAAATAGCAATCAGCCCCAGCATTTT. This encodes CASSYTGTNSNQPQHF.

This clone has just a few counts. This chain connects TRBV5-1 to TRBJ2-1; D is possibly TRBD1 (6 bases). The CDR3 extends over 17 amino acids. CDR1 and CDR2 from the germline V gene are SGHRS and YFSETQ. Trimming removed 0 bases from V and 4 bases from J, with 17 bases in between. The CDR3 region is CASSLGGQGSQYNEQFF. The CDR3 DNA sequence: TGCGCCAGCAGCTTGGGGGGGCAAGGCTCCCAATACAATGAGCAGTTCTTC.

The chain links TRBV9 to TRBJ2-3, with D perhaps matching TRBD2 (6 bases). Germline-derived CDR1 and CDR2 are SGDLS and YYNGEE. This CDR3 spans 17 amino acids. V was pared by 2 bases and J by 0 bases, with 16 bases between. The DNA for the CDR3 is TGTGCCAGCAGCGTCGGCCGTAGGAGGGGTAGCACAGATACGCAGTATTTT. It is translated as CASSVGRRRGSTDTQYF.

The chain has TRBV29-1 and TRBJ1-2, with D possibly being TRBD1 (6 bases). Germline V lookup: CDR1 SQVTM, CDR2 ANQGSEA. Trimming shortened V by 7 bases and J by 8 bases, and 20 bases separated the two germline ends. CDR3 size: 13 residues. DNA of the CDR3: TGCAGCGCGGAGACAGGACCCTCCCGCGGCTACACCTTC. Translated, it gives CSAETGPSRGYTF.

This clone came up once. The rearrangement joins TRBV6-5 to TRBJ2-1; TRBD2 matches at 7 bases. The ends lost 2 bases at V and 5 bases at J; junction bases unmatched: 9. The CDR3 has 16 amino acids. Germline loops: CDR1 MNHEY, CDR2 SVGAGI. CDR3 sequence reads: CASSYLGRGGNNEQFF. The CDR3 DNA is TGTGCCAGCAGTTACCTGGGGCGGGGAGGGAACAATGAGCAGTTCTTC.

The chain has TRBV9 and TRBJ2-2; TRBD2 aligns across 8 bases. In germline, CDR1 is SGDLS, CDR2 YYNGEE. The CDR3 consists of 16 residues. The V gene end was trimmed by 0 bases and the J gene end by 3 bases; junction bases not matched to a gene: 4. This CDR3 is CASSVEASGYTGELFF. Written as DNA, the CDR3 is TGTGCCAGCAGCGTAGAGGCTAGCGGGTACACCGGGGAGCTGTTTTTT.

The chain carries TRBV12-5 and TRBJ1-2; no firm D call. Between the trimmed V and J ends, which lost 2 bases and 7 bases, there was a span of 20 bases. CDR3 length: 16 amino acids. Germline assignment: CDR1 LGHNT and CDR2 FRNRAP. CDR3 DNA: TGTGCTAGTGGTTTGCCCCCGCCACGGACTGATCTTGGCTACACCTTC. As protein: CASGLPPPRTDLGYTF.

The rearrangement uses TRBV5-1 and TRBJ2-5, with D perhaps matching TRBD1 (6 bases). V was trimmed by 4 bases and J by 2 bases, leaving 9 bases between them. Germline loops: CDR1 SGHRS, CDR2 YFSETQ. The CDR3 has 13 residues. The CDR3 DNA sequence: TGCGCCAGCAGCAGACAGGAACAAGAGACCCAGTACTTC. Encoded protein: CASSRQEQETQYF. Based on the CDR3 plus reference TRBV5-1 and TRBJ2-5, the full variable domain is KAGVTQTPRYLIKTRGQQVTLSCSPISGHRSVSWYQQTPGQGLQFLFEYFSETQRNKGNFPGRFSGRQFSNSRSEMNVSTLELGDSALYLCASSRQEQETQYFGPGTRLLVL.

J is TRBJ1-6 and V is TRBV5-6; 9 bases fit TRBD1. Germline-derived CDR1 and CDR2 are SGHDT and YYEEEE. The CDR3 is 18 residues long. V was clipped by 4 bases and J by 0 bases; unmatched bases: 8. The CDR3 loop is CASSGGTGTSSYNSPLHF. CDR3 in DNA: TGTGCCAGCAGCGGAGGGACAGGGACGAGCTCCTATAATTCACCCCTCCACTTT.

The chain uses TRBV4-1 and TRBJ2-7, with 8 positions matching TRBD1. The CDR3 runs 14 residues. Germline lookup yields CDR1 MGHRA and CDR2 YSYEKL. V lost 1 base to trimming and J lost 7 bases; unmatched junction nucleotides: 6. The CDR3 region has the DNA TGCGCCAGCAGCCAAGCAGGGGGCTTAACTGAGCAGTACTTC. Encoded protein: CASSQAGGLTEQYF.

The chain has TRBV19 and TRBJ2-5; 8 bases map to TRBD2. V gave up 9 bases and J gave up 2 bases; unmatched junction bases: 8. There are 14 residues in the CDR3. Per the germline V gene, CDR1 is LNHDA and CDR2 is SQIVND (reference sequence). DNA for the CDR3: TGTGCCAGCCTACTCACTAGCGGTCAAGAGACCCAGTACTTC. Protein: CASLLTSGQETQYF.

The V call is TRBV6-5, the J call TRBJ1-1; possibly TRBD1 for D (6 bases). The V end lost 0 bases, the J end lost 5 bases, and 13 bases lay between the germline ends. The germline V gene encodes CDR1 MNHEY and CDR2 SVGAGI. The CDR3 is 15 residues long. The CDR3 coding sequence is TGTGCCAGCAGTTACTCGGGGGCCATTTGGACTGAAGCTTTCTTT. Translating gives CASSYSGAIWTEAFF.

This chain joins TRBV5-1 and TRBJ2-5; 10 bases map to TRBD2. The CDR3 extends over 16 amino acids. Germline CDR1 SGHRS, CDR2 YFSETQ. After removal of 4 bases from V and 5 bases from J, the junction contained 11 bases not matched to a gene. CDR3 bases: TGCGCCAGCAGCGTGCCCTTAGCGGGAGGCGGTGAGACCCAGTACTTC. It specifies CASSVPLAGGGETQYF.

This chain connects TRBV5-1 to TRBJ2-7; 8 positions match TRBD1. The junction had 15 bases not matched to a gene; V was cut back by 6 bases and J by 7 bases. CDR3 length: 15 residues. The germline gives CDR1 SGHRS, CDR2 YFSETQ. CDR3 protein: CASNLRTGNLEEQYF. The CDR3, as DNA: TGCGCCAGCAACCTCAGGACAGGGAATCTAGAAGAGCAGTACTTC.

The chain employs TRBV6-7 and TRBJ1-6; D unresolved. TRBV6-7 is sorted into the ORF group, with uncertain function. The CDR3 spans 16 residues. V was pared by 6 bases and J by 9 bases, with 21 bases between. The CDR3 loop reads CASSQEKRSEASPLHF. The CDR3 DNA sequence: TGTGCCAGCAGCCAAGAAAAGAGGTCAGAAGCTTCACCCCTCCACTTT.

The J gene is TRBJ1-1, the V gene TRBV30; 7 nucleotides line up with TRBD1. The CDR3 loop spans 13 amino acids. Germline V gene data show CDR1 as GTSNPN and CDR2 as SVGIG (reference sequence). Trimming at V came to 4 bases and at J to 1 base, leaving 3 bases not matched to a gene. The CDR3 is CAWKQGWNTEAFF. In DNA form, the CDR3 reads TGTGCCTGGAAACAGGGGTGGAACACTGAAGCTTTCTTT.